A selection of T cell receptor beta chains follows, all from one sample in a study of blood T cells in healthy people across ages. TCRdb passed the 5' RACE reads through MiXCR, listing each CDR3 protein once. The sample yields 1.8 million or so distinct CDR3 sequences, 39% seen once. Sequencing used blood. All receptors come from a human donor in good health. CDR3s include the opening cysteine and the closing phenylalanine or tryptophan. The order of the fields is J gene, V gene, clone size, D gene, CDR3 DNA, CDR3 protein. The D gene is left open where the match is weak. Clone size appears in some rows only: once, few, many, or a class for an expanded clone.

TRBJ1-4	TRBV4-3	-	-	TGCGCCAGCAGCCAAGGACCTTCCTTTAATGAAAAACTGTTTTTT	CASSQGPSFNEKLFF
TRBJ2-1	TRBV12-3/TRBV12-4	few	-	TGTGCCAGCAGTTTTTCGTCCAGTGAGAATGAGCAGTTCTTC	CASSFSSSENEQFF
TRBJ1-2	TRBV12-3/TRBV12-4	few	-	TGTGCCAGCAGTTTCGGGGTGGAGGGCTACACCTTC	CASSFGVEGYTF
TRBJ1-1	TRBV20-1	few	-	TGCAGTGCTAGATCCCCACAGGAAGCTTTCTTT	CSARSPQEAFF
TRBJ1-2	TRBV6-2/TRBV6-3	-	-	TGTGCCAGCAGCTCAACCGGGGCGCTCTATGGCTACACCTTC	CASSSTGALYGYTF
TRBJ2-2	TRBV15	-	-	TGTGCCACCAGCAGCCCCTCGGTCCGTGGGAACACCGGGGAGCTGTTTTTT	CATSSPSVRGNTGELFF
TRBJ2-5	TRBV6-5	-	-	TGTGCCAGCACCGCAAACAGGGTCGGGGAGACCCAGTACTTC	CASTANRVGETQYF
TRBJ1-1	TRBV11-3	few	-	TGTGCCAGCAGTTGGGAGACTGAAGCTTTCTTT	CASSWETEAFF
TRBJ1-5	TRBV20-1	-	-	TGCAGTGCTAGAGACCTCAGGGGTGGGCAGCCCCAGCATTTT	CSARDLRGGQPQHF
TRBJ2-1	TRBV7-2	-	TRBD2	TGTGCCAGCAGCCGCAACATCCTAGCGGGGGCAAAGGAGCAGTTCTTC	CASSRNILAGAKEQFF
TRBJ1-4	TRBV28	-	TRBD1	TGTGCCAGCAGTCCGACAGGGGCGCGTAATGAAAAACTGTTTTTT	CASSPTGARNEKLFF
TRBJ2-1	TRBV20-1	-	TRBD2	TGCAGTGCTAGAGACCCTAGCGGGGGGGCCAGTGATGAGCAGTTCTTC	CSARDPSGGASDEQFF
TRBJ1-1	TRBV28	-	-	TGTGCCAGCAGTTTAGAAGTAGGCGTGACTGAAGCTTTCTTT	CASSLEVGVTEAFF
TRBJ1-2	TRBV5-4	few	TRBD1	TGTGCCAGCAGCCCCGGACAGGTTGGCTACACCTTC	CASSPGQVGYTF
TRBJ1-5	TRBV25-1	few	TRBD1	TGTGCCAGCAGGGGACAGAACAATCAGCCCCAGCATTTT	CASRGQNNQPQHF
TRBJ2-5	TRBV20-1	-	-	TGCAGTGCCACCCGCCCCCAGGAGTACCAAGAGACCCAGTACTTC	CSATRPQEYQETQYF
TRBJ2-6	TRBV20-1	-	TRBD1	TGCAGTGCTACGAGGGGGCTATCTGGGGCCAACGTCCTGACTTTC	CSATRGLSGANVLTF
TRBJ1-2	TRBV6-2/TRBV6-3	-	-	TGTGCCTCAACCCCACGGACAGTTGCTAACTATGGCTACACCTTC	CASTPRTVANYGYTF
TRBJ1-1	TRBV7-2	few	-	TGTGCCAGCAGCTTCTATAGGGGACCAAACACTGAAGCTTTCTTT	CASSFYRGPNTEAFF
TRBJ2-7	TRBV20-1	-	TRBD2	TGCAGTGCTACTAGCGGGGGGACCCCCTCCTACGAGCAGTACTTC	CSATSGGTPSYEQYF
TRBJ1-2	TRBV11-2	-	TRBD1	TGTGCCAGCAGCTTAGAGCTACAGGGGTGGGAGGTATATGGCTACACCTTC	CASSLELQGWEVYGYTF
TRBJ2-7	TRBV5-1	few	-	TGCGCCAGCAGCTCTGTCAGCCCCTACGAGCAGTACTTC	CASSSVSPYEQYF
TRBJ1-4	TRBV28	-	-	TGTGCCAGCAGTTTGGGTGGCCGAACCGAAAAACTGTTTTTT	CASSLGGRTEKLFF
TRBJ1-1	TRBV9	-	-	TGTGCCAGCAGCGCGGGGACGGGGAGCACTGAAGCTTTCTTT	CASSAGTGSTEAFF
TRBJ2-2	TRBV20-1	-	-	TGCAGTGCTAGAGATGAGCGCCGCCGGAGTACCGGGGAGCTGTTTTTT	CSARDERRRSTGELFF
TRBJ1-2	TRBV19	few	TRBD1	TGTGCCAGTACCGGGACAGGAGATCCTAACTATGGCTACACCTTC	CASTGTGDPNYGYTF
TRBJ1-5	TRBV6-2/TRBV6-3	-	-	TGTGCCAGCAGCCAGATACTGGACAGCCTGTATAGCAATCAGCCCCAGCATTTT	CASSQILDSLYSNQPQHF
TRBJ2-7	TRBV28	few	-	TGTGCCAGCAGTTTATATGCCGAGCAGTACTTC	CASSLYAEQYF
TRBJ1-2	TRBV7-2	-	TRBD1	TGTGCCAGCAGCCCGGACAGGGGTATATACTATGGCTACACCTTC	CASSPDRGIYYGYTF
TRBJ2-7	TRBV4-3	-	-	TGCGCCAGCAGCCAAGAATACACGGTTAGCTCCTACGAGCAGTACTTC	CASSQEYTVSSYEQYF
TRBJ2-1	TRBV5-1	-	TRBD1	TGCGCCAGCAGCTCCCGGACAGGGGGCCTCTACAATGAGCAGTTCTTC	CASSSRTGGLYNEQFF
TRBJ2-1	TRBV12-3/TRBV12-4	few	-	TGTGCCAGCAGTTTGGGGCCCCAGCCGGGGGTCGGGCAGTTCTTC	CASSLGPQPGVGQFF
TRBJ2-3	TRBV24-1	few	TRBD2	TGTGCCACCAGTGACCGAACTAGCGGGGGGTTGGACACGCAGTATTTT	CATSDRTSGGLDTQYF
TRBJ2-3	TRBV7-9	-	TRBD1	TGTGCCAGCAGCCCCCCACGGACAGGGCGCACAGATACGCAGTATTTT	CASSPPRTGRTDTQYF
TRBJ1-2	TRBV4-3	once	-	TGCGCCGGCAGCCGAGGACAGCAGGGGTATGGCTACACCTTC	CAGSRGQQGYGYTF
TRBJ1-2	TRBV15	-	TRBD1	TGTGCCACCAGCAGAGATACAGGGGGCTCAACTGGCTACACCTTC	CATSRDTGGSTGYTF
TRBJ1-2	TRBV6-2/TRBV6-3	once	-	TGTGCCAGCAGTTCTCCCGGGAGATTTCGTGGCTACACCTTC	CASSSPGRFRGYTF
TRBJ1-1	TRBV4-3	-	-	TGCGCCAGCAGCCAAGATGGAACTTTTTGGGAGGAGGACACTGAAGCTTTCTTT	CASSQDGTFWEEDTEAFF
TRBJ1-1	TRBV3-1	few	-	TGTGCCAGCAGCCAAACCGACAGGAACACTGAAGCTTTCTTT	CASSQTDRNTEAFF
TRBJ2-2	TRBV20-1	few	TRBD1	TGCAGTGCTAGGAAGTGGGGACAGGGAAACACCGGGGAGCTGTTTTTT	CSARKWGQGNTGELFF
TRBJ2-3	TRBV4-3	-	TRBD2	TGCGCCAGCAGCCAAGATGGAGCGGGGCCAGCAGGTACGCAGTATTTT	CASSQDGAGPAGTQYF
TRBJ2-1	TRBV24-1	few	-	TGTGCCACCAGTGATTTGAGTGAGCAGTTCTTC	CATSDLSEQFF
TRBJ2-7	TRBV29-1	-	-	TGCAGCGTTGAAGATCGTAGGGACTCCCCCTACGAGCAGTACTTC	CSVEDRRDSPYEQYF
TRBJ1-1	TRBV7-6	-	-	TGTGCCAGCAGCTTAGCGAGGGAAAACACTGAAGCTTTCTTT	CASSLARENTEAFF
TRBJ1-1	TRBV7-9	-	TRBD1	TGTGCCAGCAGCGCCCGACAGGGGTTGGTGAACACTGAAGCTTTCTTT	CASSARQGLVNTEAFF
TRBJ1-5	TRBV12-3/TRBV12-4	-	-	TGTGCCAGCAGTTTATTTTTCGCGCATGATCAGCCCCAGCATTTT	CASSLFFAHDQPQHF
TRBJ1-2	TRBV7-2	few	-	TGTGCCAGCAGCCCGCTTATAGGGGCGAGTTATGGCTACACCTTC	CASSPLIGASYGYTF
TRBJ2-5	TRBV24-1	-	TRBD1	TGTGCCACCAGTGATTTGCCGAGGACAGGGAGACCACAAGAGACCCAGTACTTC	CATSDLPRTGRPQETQYF
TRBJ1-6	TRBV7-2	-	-	TGTGCCAGCAGCTTGGGGTCCCGCCCTTCTTCACCCCTCCACTTT	CASSLGSRPSSPLHF
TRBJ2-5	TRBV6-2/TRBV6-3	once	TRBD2	TGTGCCAGCAGTAACATCCTAGGACTAGGCGGAGAGACCCAGTACTTC	CASSNILGLGGETQYF